A selection of T cell receptor beta chains follows, all from one sample in a study of blood T cell repertoires in COVID-19. Clones were sequenced by immunoSEQ multiplex PCR, and TCRdb holds only the in-frame ones, with some missing. Counted here are under 140,000 clones, 65% to 80% occurring once; the ten biggest clones make up 6% to 8%. Sequenced material: peripheral blood. The source is a woman aged 55-69 years with acute or convalescent COVID-19. Each CDR3 is given with its conserved first and last residue. The order of the fields is J gene, clone size, D gene, V gene, CDR3 protein, CDR3 DNA. D genes are given only for firm matches. Clone size is shown for a subset of rows, as once, few, many or a class of expanded clone.

J gene: TRBJ2-7
clone size: many
D gene: TRBD1
V gene: TRBV7-9
CDR3 protein: CASSSLRTGISYEQYF
CDR3 DNA: TGTGCCAGCAGCTCTCTAAGGACAGGGATCTCCTACGAGCAGTACTTC

J gene: TRBJ2-7
clone size: -
D gene: TRBD1
V gene: TRBV27
CDR3 protein: CASSLTGGLYEQYF
CDR3 DNA: TGTGCCAGCAGTTTAACAGGGGGCCTTTACGAGCAGTACTTC

J gene: TRBJ2-7
clone size: -
D gene: TRBD1
V gene: TRBV6-4
CDR3 protein: CASNGERPGQPTYEQYF
CDR3 DNA: TGTGCCAGCAATGGAGAACGACCGGGACAGCCAACCTACGAGCAGTACTTC

J gene: TRBJ1-3
clone size: -
D gene: TRBD1
V gene: TRBV27
CDR3 protein: CASSITGETGNTIYF
CDR3 DNA: TGTGCCAGCAGTATTACAGGGGAAACTGGAAACACCATATATTTT

J gene: TRBJ1-5
clone size: many
D gene: -
V gene: TRBV14
CDR3 protein: CASSQAGNQPQHF
CDR3 DNA: TGTGCCAGCAGCCAGGCCGGCAATCAGCCCCAGCATTTT

J gene: TRBJ2-6
clone size: -
D gene: -
V gene: TRBV7-3
CDR3 protein: CASSLSGAGANVLTF
CDR3 DNA: TGTGCCAGCAGCTTATCAGGGGCTGGGGCCAACGTCCTGACTTTC

J gene: TRBJ2-6
clone size: -
D gene: -
V gene: TRBV7-2
CDR3 protein: CASRQGSGANVLTF
CDR3 DNA: TGTGCCAGCCGACAAGGCTCTGGGGCCAACGTCCTGACTTTC

J gene: TRBJ1-4
clone size: -
D gene: -
V gene: TRBV7-6
CDR3 protein: CASSLSMEGTEKLFF
CDR3 DNA: TGTGCCAGCAGCTTAAGCATGGAGGGGACGGAAAAACTGTTTTTT

J gene: TRBJ2-1
clone size: -
D gene: -
V gene: TRBV19
CDR3 protein: CASSIDPRTTHNEQFF
CDR3 DNA: TGTGCCAGTAGTATAGATCCCAGGACAACTCACAATGAGCAGTTCTTC

J gene: TRBJ1-1
clone size: -
D gene: -
V gene: TRBV7-3
CDR3 protein: CASRLLSNSEAFF
CDR3 DNA: TGTGCCAGCAGGCTACTTAGCAACTCTGAAGCTTTCTTT

J gene: TRBJ1-4
clone size: -
D gene: -
V gene: TRBV7-9
CDR3 protein: CASSLVSWASNEKLFF
CDR3 DNA: TGTGCCAGCAGCTTAGTGAGTTGGGCCTCTAATGAAAAACTGTTTTTT

J gene: TRBJ1-2
clone size: -
D gene: -
V gene: TRBV3-1/TRBV3-2
CDR3 protein: CASSQGGDYTF
CDR3 DNA: TGTGCCAGCAGCCAAGGGGGCGACTACACCTTC

J gene: TRBJ2-3
clone size: -
D gene: -
V gene: TRBV7-8
CDR3 protein: CASSRDITDTQYF
CDR3 DNA: TGTGCCAGCAGCCGAGACATCACAGATACGCAGTATTTT

J gene: TRBJ1-1
clone size: -
D gene: TRBD1
V gene: TRBV11-2
CDR3 protein: CASRETGAQKAFF
CDR3 DNA: TGTGCCAGCAGGGAAACAGGGGCACAAAAAGCTTTCTTT

J gene: TRBJ1-5
clone size: few
D gene: -
V gene: TRBV3-1/TRBV3-2
CDR3 protein: CASSQLLGGWNQPQHF
CDR3 DNA: TGTGCCAGCAGCCAATTGCTGGGGGGGTGGAATCAGCCCCAGCATTTT

J gene: TRBJ1-2
clone size: -
D gene: -
V gene: TRBV5-4
CDR3 protein: CASSLIGAGDYGYTF
CDR3 DNA: TGTGCCAGCAGCTTGATTGGGGCAGGGGATTATGGCTACACCTTC

J gene: TRBJ2-7
clone size: -
D gene: TRBD1
V gene: TRBV13
CDR3 protein: CASSLSGLKTGKEQYF
CDR3 DNA: TGTGCCAGCAGCTTATCTGGCCTGAAGACAGGGAAAGAGCAGTACTTC

J gene: TRBJ1-1
clone size: -
D gene: TRBD1
V gene: TRBV27
CDR3 protein: CASSYRGLANTEAFF
CDR3 DNA: TGTGCCAGCAGTTACAGGGGGCTTGCTAACACTGAAGCTTTCTTT

J gene: TRBJ2-7
clone size: -
D gene: TRBD1
V gene: TRBV6-1
CDR3 protein: CASSEGQGRGYEQYF
CDR3 DNA: TGTGCCAGCAGTGAAGGACAGGGACGAGGTTACGAGCAGTACTTC

J gene: TRBJ1-5
clone size: -
D gene: -
V gene: TRBV6-5
CDR3 protein: CASKSLGPQHF
CDR3 DNA: TGTGCCAGCAAGAGTCTGGGGCCTCAGCATTTT

J gene: TRBJ1-1
clone size: -
D gene: -
V gene: TRBV5-1
CDR3 protein: CASSSSGSKGVNTEAFF
CDR3 DNA: -

J gene: TRBJ2-5
clone size: -
D gene: TRBD1
V gene: TRBV19
CDR3 protein: CASSGTGQETQYF
CDR3 DNA: TGTGCCAGTAGTGGGACAGGCCAAGAGACCCAGTACTTC

J gene: TRBJ1-6
clone size: -
D gene: -
V gene: TRBV3-1/TRBV3-2
CDR3 protein: CASISPAGLSYNSPLHF
CDR3 DNA: TGTGCCAGCATCTCCCCCGCGGGGTTATCCTATAATTCACCCCTCCACTTT

J gene: TRBJ2-1
clone size: -
D gene: -
V gene: TRBV5-1
CDR3 protein: CASSLTDTHGWQFF
CDR3 DNA: TGCGCCAGCAGCTTGACCGACACGCACGGCTGGCAGTTCTTC

J gene: TRBJ2-7
clone size: -
D gene: -
V gene: TRBV21-1
CDR3 protein: CASSKGADRATYEQYF
CDR3 DNA: TGTGCCAGCAGCAAAGGGGCGGACAGGGCGACGTACGAGCAGTACTTC

J gene: TRBJ1-1
clone size: -
D gene: -
V gene: TRBV29-1
CDR3 protein: CSVEGRMVMNTEAFF
CDR3 DNA: TGCAGCGTTGAAGGCAGGATGGTAATGAACACTGAAGCTTTCTTT

J gene: TRBJ2-7
clone size: few
D gene: -
V gene: TRBV12-5
CDR3 protein: CASGLLDEQYF
CDR3 DNA: TGTGCTAGTGGTTTGTTAGACGAGCAGTACTTC

J gene: TRBJ2-1
clone size: -
D gene: TRBD1
V gene: TRBV11-2
CDR3 protein: CASSLEGTGHNEQFF
CDR3 DNA: TGTGCCAGCAGCTTAGAAGGGACAGGACACAATGAGCAGTTCTTC

J gene: TRBJ2-2
clone size: -
D gene: TRBD2
V gene: TRBV5-4
CDR3 protein: CASSPGLAGAYTGELFF
CDR3 DNA: TGTGCCAGCAGCCCTGGACTAGCGGGGGCCTACACCGGGGAGCTGTTTTTT

J gene: TRBJ2-5
clone size: -
D gene: -
V gene: TRBV10-3
CDR3 protein: CAISLSTGQETQYF
CDR3 DNA: TGTGCCATCAGCCTATCGACAGGTCAAGAGACCCAGTACTTC

J gene: TRBJ1-6
clone size: -
D gene: TRBD1
V gene: TRBV27
CDR3 protein: CASSRTGPPSPLHF
CDR3 DNA: TGTGCCAGCAGTCGGACAGGGCCCCCTTCACCCCTCCACTTT

J gene: TRBJ2-1
clone size: once
D gene: TRBD1
V gene: TRBV11-2
CDR3 protein: CASSLRMGQGNNEQFF
CDR3 DNA: TGTGCCAGCAGCTTAAGGATGGGACAGGGGAATAATGAGCAGTTCTTC

J gene: TRBJ1-5
clone size: -
D gene: TRBD1
V gene: TRBV27
CDR3 protein: CASSLSAGGGGQPQHF
CDR3 DNA: TGTGCCAGCAGTTTATCGGCAGGGGGCGGGGGTCAGCCCCAGCATTTT

J gene: TRBJ2-3
clone size: -
D gene: -
V gene: TRBV7-9
CDR3 protein: CASSFQGDTQYF
CDR3 DNA: TGTGCCAGCAGCTTCCAGGGAGATACGCAGTATTTT

J gene: TRBJ2-7
clone size: many
D gene: -
V gene: TRBV5-6
CDR3 protein: CASSLRTERVSYEQYF
CDR3 DNA: TGTGCCAGCAGCTTACGGACAGAGAGAGTTTCCTACGAGCAGTACTTC

J gene: TRBJ2-5
clone size: -
D gene: -
V gene: TRBV5-1
CDR3 protein: CASKGASRETQYF
CDR3 DNA: TGCGCCAGCAAAGGCGCTAGTCGAGAGACCCAGTACTTC

J gene: TRBJ2-5
clone size: -
D gene: -
V gene: TRBV7-3
CDR3 protein: CASSPGLRERETQYF
CDR3 DNA: TGTGCCAGCAGCCCTGGACTCCGGGAGCGGGAGACCCAGTACTTC